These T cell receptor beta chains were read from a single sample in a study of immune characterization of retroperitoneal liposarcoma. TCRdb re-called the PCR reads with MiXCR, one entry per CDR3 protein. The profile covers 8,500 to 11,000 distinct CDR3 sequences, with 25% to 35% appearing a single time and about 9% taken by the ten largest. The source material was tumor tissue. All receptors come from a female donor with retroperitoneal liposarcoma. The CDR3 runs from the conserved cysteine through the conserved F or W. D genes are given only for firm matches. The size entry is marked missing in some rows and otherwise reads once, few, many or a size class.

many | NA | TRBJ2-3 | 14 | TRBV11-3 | TGTGCCAGCAGCTCAAGAGGGGGCACAGATACGCAGTATTTT | CASSSRGGTDTQYF
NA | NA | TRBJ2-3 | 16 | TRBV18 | TGTGCCAGCTCACCCGGCCGAGGGAGGCGCACAGATACGCAGTATTTT | CASSPGRGRRTDTQYF
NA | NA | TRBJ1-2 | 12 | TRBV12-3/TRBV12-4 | TGTGCCAGCAGTTTAAACAGCTATGGCTACACCTTC | CASSLNSYGYTF
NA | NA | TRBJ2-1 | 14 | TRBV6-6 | TGTGCCAGCAGTTACGCCCAGCGGGCCTACGAGCAGTTCTTC | CASSYAQRAYEQFF
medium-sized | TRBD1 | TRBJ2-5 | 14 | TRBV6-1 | TGTGCCAGCAGCCGGACAGGGGGCCAGGAGACCCAGTACTTC | CASSRTGGQETQYF
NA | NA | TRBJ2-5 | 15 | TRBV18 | TGTGCCAGCTCACCAGGTAGACAGACGGTGGAGACCCAGTACTTC | CASSPGRQTVETQYF
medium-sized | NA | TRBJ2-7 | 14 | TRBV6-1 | TGTGTAGCCGGCGCGGGGGAGAGGGGGAATGAGCAGTACTTC | CVAGAGERGNEQYF
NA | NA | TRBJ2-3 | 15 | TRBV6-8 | TGTGCCAGCAGGGGACCGACGCCGATCACAGATACGCAGTATTTT | CASRGPTPITDTQYF
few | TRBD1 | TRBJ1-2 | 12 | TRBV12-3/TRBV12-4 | TGTGCCAGCAGTTTAGGGACAGGCGGCTACACCTTC | CASSLGTGGYTF
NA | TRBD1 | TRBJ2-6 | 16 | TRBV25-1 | TGTGCCAGCAGTGAATACGCAGGGGGTGGGGCCAACGTCCTGACTTTC | CASSEYAGGGANVLTF
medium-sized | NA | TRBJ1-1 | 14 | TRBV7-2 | TGTGCCAGCAGCTTAGCGATAAGGAACACTGAAGCTTTCTTT | CASSLAIRNTEAFF
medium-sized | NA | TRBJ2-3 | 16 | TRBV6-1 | TGTGCCAGCAGTGATATAAGGCGGGTGAACACAGATACGCAGTATTTT | CASSDIRRVNTDTQYF
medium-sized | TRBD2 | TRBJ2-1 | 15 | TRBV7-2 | TGTGCCAGCAATCCGGGGGGGACCATAACCTACGAGCAGTTCTTC | CASNPGGTITYEQFF
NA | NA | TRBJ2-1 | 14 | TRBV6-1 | TGTGCCAGTCCAAAAGGGCGCTGGAGAGAGACCCAGTTATTC | CASPKGRWRETQLF
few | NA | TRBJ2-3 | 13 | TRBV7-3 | TGTGCCAGCAGCTTCGTCGTATCGGATACGCAGTATTTT | CASSFVVSDTQYF
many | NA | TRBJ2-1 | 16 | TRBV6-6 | TGTGCCAGCAGTTACCTGCCAGGTGGTGGTTACAATGAGCAGTTCTTC | CASSYLPGGGYNEQFF
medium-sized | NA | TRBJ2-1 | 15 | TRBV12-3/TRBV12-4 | TGTGCCAGCAGTCTAGGGGTCAGCCACGACAATGAGCAGTTCTTC | CASSLGVSHDNEQFF
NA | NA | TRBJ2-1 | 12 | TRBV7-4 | TGTGCCAGCAGCTACGGTAGAGACGAGCAGTTCTTC | CASSYGRDEQFF
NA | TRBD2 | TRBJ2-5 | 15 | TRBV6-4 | TGTGCCAGCAGTGCCCCCGGGACTAGCGGGAGGGCCCAGTACTTC | CASSAPGTSGRAQYF
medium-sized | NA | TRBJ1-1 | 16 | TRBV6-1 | TGTGCCAGCAGTGAACGGGGCCCGGGGGCGAACACTGAAGCTTTCTTT | CASSERGPGANTEAFF
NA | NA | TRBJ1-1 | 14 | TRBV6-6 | TGTGCCAGCAGTTACTCGGGGGCTGCCACTGAAGCTTTCTTT | CASSYSGAATEAFF
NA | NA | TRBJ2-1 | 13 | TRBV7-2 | TGTGCCAGCAGCTGGGACTTTCCCTACGAGCAGTTCTTC | CASSWDFPYEQFF
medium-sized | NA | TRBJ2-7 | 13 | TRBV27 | TGTGCCAGCAGTCTAACGGGGACCTACGAGCAGTACTTC | CASSLTGTYEQYF
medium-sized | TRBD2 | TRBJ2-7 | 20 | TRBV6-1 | TGTGCCAGCAGTGAAGTTCAAAGCCCTAGCGGGGGACGTACCTACAATGAGCAGTACTTC | CASSEVQSPSGGRTYNEQYF
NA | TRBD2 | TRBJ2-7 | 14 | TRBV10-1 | TGCGCCAGCAGTGGCGGGGGTTCCTACAATGAGCAGTACTTC | CASSGGGSYNEQYF
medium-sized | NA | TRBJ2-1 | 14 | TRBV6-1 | TGTGCCAGCAGTCCACGGAGTCCACCCTACGAGCAGTTCTTC | CASSPRSPPYEQFF
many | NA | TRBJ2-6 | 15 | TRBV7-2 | TGTGCCAGCAGCTTACGGGGCCCTGGGGCCAACGTCCTGACTTTC | CASSLRGPGANVLTF
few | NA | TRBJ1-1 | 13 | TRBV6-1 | TGTGCCAGCAGTGAAGGACAGCACACTGAAGCTTTCTTT | CASSEGQHTEAFF
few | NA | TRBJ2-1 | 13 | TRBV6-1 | TGTGCCAGCAATTGGGCGGCCGGGCGCGAGCAGTTCTTC | CASNWAAGREQFF
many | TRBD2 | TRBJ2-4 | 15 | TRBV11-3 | TGTGCCAGCAGCTTACTGCTAGCGGGAGGAAATGAGCAGTACTTC | CASSLLLAGGNEQYF
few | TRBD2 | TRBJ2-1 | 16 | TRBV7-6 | TGTGCCAGCAGCATGGTGTCCGCCGGGGGGTACAATGAGCAGTTCTTC | CASSMVSAGGYNEQFF
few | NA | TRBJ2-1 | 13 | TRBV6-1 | TGTGCCAGCAGTGAAGGGGTCCAAGAGACCCAGTTCTTC | CASSEGVQETQFF
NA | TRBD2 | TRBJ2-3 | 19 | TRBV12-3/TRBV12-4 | TGTGCCAGCAGTTTATATAGCCTAGCGGGGGCCCTTAGCACAGATACGCAGTATTTT | CASSLYSLAGALSTDTQYF
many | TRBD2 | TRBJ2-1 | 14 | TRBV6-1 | TGTGCCAGCACCGAGACTAGCTACCCCTACGAGCAGTTCTTC | CASTETSYPYEQFF
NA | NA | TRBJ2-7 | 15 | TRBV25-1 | TGTGCCAGCAGCCCGGCGGGGACTTCGTCCTACGAGCAGTACTTC | CASSPAGTSSYEQYF
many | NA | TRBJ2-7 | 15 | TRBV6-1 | TGTGCCAGCAGTACTAGAGACCGGAGGGCCTACGAGCAGTACTTC | CASSTRDRRAYEQYF
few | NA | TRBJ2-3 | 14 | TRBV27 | TGTGCCAGCAGTTTATCCCCCAGGGGAGATACGCAGTATTTT | CASSLSPRGDTQYF
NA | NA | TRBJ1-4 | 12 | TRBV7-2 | TGTGCCAGCAGCTTTCGTCGGGAAAAACTGTTTTTT | CASSFRREKLFF
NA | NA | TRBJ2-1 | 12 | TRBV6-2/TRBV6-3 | TGTGCCAGCAGTTACCGCCCCTACGAGCAGTTCTTC | CASSYRPYEQFF
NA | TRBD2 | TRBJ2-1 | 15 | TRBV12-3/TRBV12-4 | TGTGCCAGCAGTCATATAGCGGGTACTAAGAGAACCCAGTTCTTC | CASSHIAGTKRTQFF
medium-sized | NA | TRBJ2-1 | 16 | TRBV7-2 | TGTGCCAGCAGCTTAGTATTAGCGGTTTCCTACAATGAGCAGTTCTTC | CASSLVLAVSYNEQFF
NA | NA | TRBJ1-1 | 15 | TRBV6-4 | TGTGCCAGCAGGATGACGGGACTCCTAAACACTGAAGCTTTCTTT | CASRMTGLLNTEAFF
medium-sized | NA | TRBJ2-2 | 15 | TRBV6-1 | TGTGCCAGCACCACGAGATATTTCGACACCGGGGAGCTGTTTTTT | CASTTRYFDTGELFF
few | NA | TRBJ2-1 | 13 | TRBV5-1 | TGCGCCAGCAGCTTGAACAGTAACAATGAGCAGTTCTTC | CASSLNSNNEQFF
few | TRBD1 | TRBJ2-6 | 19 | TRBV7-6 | TGTGCCAGCAGCTTAGCGCCGGGACAGGAGAGCTCTGGGGCCAACGTCCTGACTTTC | CASSLAPGQESSGANVLTF
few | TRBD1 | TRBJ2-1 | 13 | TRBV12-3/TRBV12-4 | TGTGCCAGCAGGATGGGACAGTACAATGAGCAGTTCTTC | CASRMGQYNEQFF
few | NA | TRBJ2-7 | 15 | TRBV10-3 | TGTGCCATCAGGGTTGGTGAGGGCGGGATGTACGAGCAGTACTTC | CAIRVGEGGMYEQYF
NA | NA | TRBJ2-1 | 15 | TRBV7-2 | TGTGCCAGCAGCTTAGAGCCAGCCTCATCCTACGAGCAGTTCTTC | CASSLEPASSYEQFF
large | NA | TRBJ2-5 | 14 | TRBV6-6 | TGTGCCAGCAGTTACCGACGCACGGGGGCGCCCCAGTACTTC | CASSYRRTGAPQYF
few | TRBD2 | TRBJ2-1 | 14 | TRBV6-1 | TGTGCCAGCATTAGTACGGGGGGGGGAAATGAGCAGTTCTTC | CASISTGGGNEQFF
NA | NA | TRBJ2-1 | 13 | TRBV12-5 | TGTGCTAGCGCCCTAGGCAGCTCCTACGAGCAGTTCTTC | CASALGSSYEQFF
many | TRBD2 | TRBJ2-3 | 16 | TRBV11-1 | TGTGCCAGCAGCTTAGAGGGTAGCGGGAGTCCAGATACGCAGTATTTT | CASSLEGSGSPDTQYF
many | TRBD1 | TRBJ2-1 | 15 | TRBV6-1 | TGTGCCAGCAGGCCGGGACAGGGGAGCGGCAATGAGCAGTTCTTC | CASRPGQGSGNEQFF
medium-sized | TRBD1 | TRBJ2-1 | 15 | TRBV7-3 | TGTGCCAGCAGCTTAACAGGGACAGACTACAATGAGCAGTTCTTC | CASSLTGTDYNEQFF
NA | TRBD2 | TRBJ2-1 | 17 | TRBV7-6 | TGTGCCAGCAGCTTAGGGGCTAGCGGGAGCTCCTACAATGAGCAGTTCTTC | CASSLGASGSSYNEQFF
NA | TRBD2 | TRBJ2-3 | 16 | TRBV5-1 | TGCGCCAGCAGCTTGGGACTAGCGGACCTCACAGATACGCAGTATTTT | CASSLGLADLTDTQYF
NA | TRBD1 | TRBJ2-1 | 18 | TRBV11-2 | TGTGCCAGCAGCTTAGGTCTCACCGGGACAGGGGTCCACAATGAGCAGTTCTTC | CASSLGLTGTGVHNEQFF